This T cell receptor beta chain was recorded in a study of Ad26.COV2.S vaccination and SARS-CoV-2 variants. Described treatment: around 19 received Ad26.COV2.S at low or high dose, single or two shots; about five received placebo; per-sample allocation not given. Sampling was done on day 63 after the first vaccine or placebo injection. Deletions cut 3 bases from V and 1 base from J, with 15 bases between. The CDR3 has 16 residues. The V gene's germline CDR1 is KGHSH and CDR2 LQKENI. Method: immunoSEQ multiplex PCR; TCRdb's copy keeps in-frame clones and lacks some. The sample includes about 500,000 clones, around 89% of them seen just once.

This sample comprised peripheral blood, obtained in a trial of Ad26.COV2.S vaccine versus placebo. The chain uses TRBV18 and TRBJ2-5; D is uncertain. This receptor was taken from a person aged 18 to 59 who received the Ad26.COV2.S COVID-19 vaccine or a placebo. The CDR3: CASSPADGRAQETQYF. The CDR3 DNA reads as TGTGCCAGCTCACCCGCGGACGGACGGGCCCAAGAGACCCAGTACTTC.